This T cell receptor beta chain stems from a study of HIV-infected children after antiretroviral therapy interruption. Study details: Interruption-arm sampling covered weeks 0, 12, interruption end (24 or 48), and about 3 years post-study.

RNA-based 3' RACE libraries used unique molecular identifiers. TCRdb re-derived calls from the 3' RACE reads in MiXCR, one entry per CDR3 protein. The sample consists of more than 40,000 distinct CDR3 sequences, approximately 4% of them appearing once. V gave up 5 bases and J gave up 1 base, with 4 bases separating them. Looked up from germline, CDR1 is DFQATT and CDR2 is SNEGSKA (reference sequence). This CDR3 comprises 11 residues. This clonotype was seen ten or more times. Treatment given: PENTA 11 planned treatment interruption arm or continuous ART arm. This chain joins TRBV20-1 and TRBJ2-3; no reliable D call. The sample here was CD45RA+ CD4+ T cells from PBMCs, pooled from several time points, taken from a donor given antiretroviral therapy, either interrupted or continuous. Subset noted: naive CD4+ CD45RA+ CD45RO- T cells. This receptor was taken from a pool of human donors with HIV. Here the CDR3 reads CSALGTDTQYF. DNA of the CDR3: TGCAGTGCTCTGGGCACAGATACGCAGTATTTT.